At least ten counts were recorded for the clone carrying this T cell receptor (beta chain). What it recognizes is unknown. Hyperthyroidism patients were newly diagnosed, had disease duration under 2 months, and were aged 18 to 65 years. The diagnoses drew upon clinical symptoms, serum thyroxine and TRAb, thyroid ultrasound and orbital computed tomography. Out of approximately 10 ml of fresh peripheral blood came the PBMCs. Template material for amplifying TCR beta CDR3 regions consisted of RNA transcripts. In the first-round RT-PCR of the TCR CDR3, the HTBI primer set was used. TCRdb reanalysed the multiplex PCR reads using MiXCR and keeps one entry per CDR3 protein. The table includes 470,000 or so distinct CDR3 sequences, less than 25% detected once. The V gene lost 2 bases and the J gene lost 4 bases, with 20 bases spanning the gap. Germline CDR1 and CDR2: SNHLY and FYNNEI. The length of the CDR3 is 17 residues.

The data were taken from a study of T cells in Graves' hyperthyroidism and ophthalmopathy. General study results and limits: Within blood appeared most thyroid clonotypes that had expanded above 0.001.

The source material was blood. The J gene is TRBJ1-1, the V gene TRBV2; D gene unclear. This TCR came from a man between 18 and 35 years old with Graves' hyperthyroidism. The CDR3 sequence: CASSELRTDVYSTEAFF. The CDR3 bases are TGTGCCAGCAGTGAATTGAGGACGGACGTTTATAGCACTGAAGCTTTCTTT.